This T cell receptor beta chain was observed in a study of T cell responses to AZD1222 COVID-19 vaccine (dated by TCRdb to the early 2020s). Broadly, across the study: Because spike-specific TCR depth and breadth did not differ between the two schedules, AZD1222 recipients who got a second dose at roughly 4 weeks were pooled with those who got a second dose at roughly 12 weeks. A total of around 240 trial participants underwent TCR sequencing, of whom roughly 210 had received two doses of AZD1222 and around 25 had received two doses of the MenACWY control vaccine. Trial participants were enrolled by age into subgroups of 18-55, 56-69 and 70-plus years, and around 150, 28 and 57 TCR-sequenced participants, respectively, were included in these subgroups.

The CDR3 regions of human TCRbeta chains were analyzed by immunosequencing. The paper's processing steps were these. TCRs in the repertoires were matched against a reference library of SARS-CoV-2-specific TCRs that had been generated with the MIRA antigen-specificity platform. Breadth meant the fraction of unique TCRs that were SARS-CoV-2-associated, whereas depth meant the fraction of total T cells that were SARS-CoV-2-associated. Using the MIRA data, each spike-specific TCR was assigned both to the spike region to which the TCR was reactive and to a CD4 or CD8 class. Log10-transformed breadth and depth values were compared by one-way ANOVA with Sidak's multiple comparisons tests. TCRdb's version of the immuneACCESS table is confined to in-frame rearrangements and falls short of the full clone set. An unresolved V gene accounts for under half of the shortfall where checked; the remainder is of unknown origin. For V, J and clone size, that table is used; D and trimming come from the DNA. The sample table lists roughly 130,000 clones, just under 95% of them with a count of one. Clones ranked in the top ten supply around 6.6% of the sample.

The time point label on this specimen signifies: baseline before first vaccination. The vaccinee samples were drawn from two UK trials, COV001 and COV002, one of which was a single-blind randomized controlled phase 2/3 trial testing AZD1222 (ChAdOx1 nCoV-19) in healthy adults. Trial participant PBMC samples were collected at day 0 and day 28 after the second dose for TCRbeta chain sequencing. Findings and caveats that apply to the study as a whole: In the small 56-69-year group, the increase in depth fell short of significance, most likely because of low power. Vaccine-associated CD4 TCRs spanned the whole spike protein, with dominant responses in regions 160-218 and 743-854. Conclusions about previously exposed vaccinees were limited because only six or seven AZD1222 recipients were SARS-CoV-2 seropositive at baseline. A significant rise in spike-specific TCR breadth and depth was observed after two AZD1222 doses relative to day 0 and relative to MenACWY recipients. No day 14 peak-response samples were available, so repertoires were characterized only after the peak T cell response. Participants were mostly white British and included more females than males, and it was suggested by the authors that clonal diversity may have been underestimated. Nearly half of unique spike-specific TCRs reportedly recognized epitopes outside regions mutated in the B.1.351 and B.1.1.7 variants.

Compared with germline, V lacks 8 bases and J lacks 4 bases; bases without a gene match: 7. Its CDR3 holds 15 amino acids, cysteine through phenylalanine. Just CDR3 DNA is preserved here, 45 bases in frame from base 1. As encoded in the germline V gene (reference sequence), CDR1 is LGHDT while CDR2 is YNNKEL. Remarks on this clone: This receptor's antigen is unknown. Within one base of it there is no much larger clone, and no base qualities were kept.

The TCR sequence derives from an adult in good health. This sequence uses TRBV3-1 (or the pseudogene TRBV3-2) and TRBJ2-5, and TRBD2 matches 13 of the central bases. This specimen consisted of peripheral blood, obtained on day 0 of AZD1222 vaccination. The DNA sequence follows: TGTGCCAGCGGATGGACTAGCGGGAGTGGAGAGACCCAGTACTTC. This encodes CASGWTSGSGETQYF.